This T cell receptor (beta chain) was captured by sequencing in a study of blood T cell repertoires in COVID-19. Per the study methods: Researchers report that nucleated cell counts were estimated from reference gene primer amplification. Repertoires were generated with immunoSEQ multiplex PCR, while TCRdb's copy carries only in-frame clones and drops some. The V and J calls and clone size come from that table; D and trimming were worked out from the DNA. Of fewer than 250,000 clones in the sample, more than 85% were seen once. CDR1 is MDHEN and CDR2 is SYDVKM in the germline V gene. The CDR3 sequence is 13 residues long. Losses at the gene ends were 5 bases for V and 7 bases for J; bases not matched to a gene: 5.

The V and J genes are TRBV28 and TRBJ1-5, with 7 bases aligning to TRBD1. This sequence was found in a man aged 55 to 70 with acute or convalescent COVID-19. Source material: peripheral blood. The CDR3 coding sequence is TGTGCCAGCAGTACGACAGGGTACCAGCCCCAGCATTTT. This translates into CASSTTGYQPQHF.